What follows are 6 T cell receptor beta chains derived from one specimen sequenced in a study of human T cells and chemical hapten exposure (dated by TCRdb to the early 2020s). What this sample's time point label stands for: patch test 1, 2 weeks after DPC sensitization. According to the study, the label for this sample's treatment or condition signals: therapeutic diphenylcyclopropenone sensitization with weekly scalp DPC. The library was built by means of RACE. The instrument was a NextSeq 500. Through fastp at Q25 and MiXCR, TCRdb rebuilt clones from the public reads, retaining in-frame beta chains. Each CDR3 protein gets just one entry, which takes the most common genes and DNA from the rows behind it. The sample includes some 380,000 distinct CDR3 sequences, with 4% to 5.5% observed a single time. The ten biggest clones cover under 3% of the sample. The sample consisted of whole blood, taken in connection with sensitization to the hapten diphenylcyclopropenone (DPC). All receptors come from a woman aged 50 to 65 with alopecia areata. Some clones in this sample may be carry-over from other donors' samples.

This clonotype was counted many times. V and J are TRBV7-2 and TRBJ1-1; D gene ambiguous. There are 14 residues in the CDR3. CDR1 is SGHTA and CDR2 is FQGNSA in the germline V gene. Trimming pared 4 bases from V and 0 bases from J, leaving 9 bases between. The CDR3 sequence is CASSSPTLNTEAFF. The CDR3 DNA reads as TGTGCCAGCAGCTCTCCCACGCTGAACACTGAAGCTTTCTTT.

This clonotype was counted at least ten times. The J gene is TRBJ2-3, the V gene TRBV14; no definite D call. From germline, CDR1 is SGHDN and CDR2 FVKESK. The CDR3 is 14 residues long. Trimming took 0 bases from V and 1 from J, leaving 5 bases between them. The CDR3 protein is CASSQDLGTDTQYF. The CDR3, as DNA: TGTGCCAGCAGCCAAGACTTAGGCACAGATACGCAGTATTTT.

The V gene is TRBV20-1, the J gene TRBJ2-3; 7 bases align to TRBD1. The CDR3 length is 11 residues. Trimming took 2 bases from V and 9 from J; bases not matched to a gene: 2. Per the germline V gene, CDR1 is DFQATT and CDR2 is SNEGSKA (reference sequence). The CDR3 DNA is TGCAGTGCTAGAACAGGGGACACGCAGTATTTT. Its translation is CSARTGDTQYF.

This clonotype appeared many times. V gene TRBV9 combines with J gene TRBJ1-3, with D uncertain. The CDR3 totals 13 residues. Trimming took off 0 bases at V and 6 bases at J, with 7 bases between the two ends. In germline, CDR1 is SGDLS, CDR2 YYNGEE. CDR3 sequence (DNA): TGTGCCAGCAGCGTAGCTACAACAAACACCATATATTTT. Encoded protein: CASSVATTNTIYF. The variable domain in full, completed from reference TRBV9 and TRBJ1-3, reads DSGVTQTPKHLITATGQRVTLRCSPRSGDLSVYWYQQSLDQGLQFLIQYYNGEERAKGNILERFSAQQFPDLHSELNLSSLELGDSALYFCASSVATTNTIYFGEGSWLTVV.

A word on this clonotype: This sequence may be a read error, since a much larger clone differs from it by one base. The gene calls are TRBV29-1 and TRBJ1-1, with TRBD1 as a possible D gene (5 bases). The V end was cut by 7 bases, the J end by 8 bases, with 17 bases between. Germline CDR1 reads SQVTM; CDR2 reads ANQGSEA. This CDR3 is 12 amino acids long. CDR3 in amino acids: CSEAPGQGEAFF. The CDR3 DNA sequence: TGCAGCGAGGCCCCTGGGCAGGGAGAAGCTTTCTTT. Supplemented by reference TRBV29-1 and TRBJ1-1, the full variable domain reads SAVISQKPSRDICQRGTSLTIQCQVDSQVTMMFWYRQQPGQSLTLIATANQGSEATYESGFVIDKFPISRPNLTFSTLTVSNMSPEDSSIYLCSEAPGQGEAFFGQGTRLTVV.

This clonotype was recorded many times. This chain connects TRBV6-2 or TRBV6-3 to TRBJ2-7; 8 bases agree with TRBD1. Germline V gene sequence: CDR1 MNHEY, CDR2 SVGEGT. After removal of 4 bases from V and 6 bases from J, the junction contained 2 bases not matched to a gene. This CDR3 spans 12 amino acids. CDR3 coding DNA: TGTGCCAGCAGTTCCGGGACAGGCGAGCAGTACTTC. It is translated as CASSSGTGEQYF.